The next 8 T cell receptor beta chains were all read from a single sample in a study of cytomegalovirus exposure and HLA in healthy donors. The PCR contained 60 Vbeta and 13 Jbeta primers. Assay: immunoSEQ multiplex PCR; the TCRdb copy retains only in-frame clones and omits some. The data show under 150,000 clones, with approximately 80% seen just once and 1.3% to 1.5% held by the top ten. Sequencing was done on a sample of PBMCs. Every receptor here comes from a woman aged 40 to 50 in good health and CMV-seronegative.

The chain uses TRBV25-1 and TRBJ2-5; D call uncertain. This CDR3 contains 12 residues. CDR1 MGHDK and CDR2 SYGVNS come from the germline V gene. The V gene lost 10 bases and the J gene lost 1 base, with 10 bases spanning the gap. The CDR3 sequence: CAIRHPQETQYF. DNA of the CDR3: TGTGCCATCAGACATCCCCAAGAGACCCAGTACTTC.

This clone was seen a few times. The chain recombines TRBV4-3 with TRBJ2-6; no definite D call. CDR1 LGHNA and CDR2 YSLEER come from the germline V gene. The ends were cut back, 1 base at V and 3 bases at J, with 4 bases in the middle. The CDR3 is made up of 14 amino acids. The CDR3 here is CASSQVGGANVLTF. DNA of the CDR3: TGCGCCAGCAGCCAAGTCGGTGGGGCCAACGTCCTGACTTTC.

This clone was seen a single time. The chain uses TRBV4-3 and TRBJ1-4, with D perhaps matching TRBD1 (5 bases). V gave up 0 bases and J gave up 0 bases, with 8 bases separating them. Germline loops: CDR1 LGHNA, CDR2 YSLEER. CDR3 length: 16 amino acids. The CDR3 DNA reads TGCGCCAGCAGCCAAGATGAAGGGGCAACTAATGAAAAACTGTTTTTT. Its translation is CASSQDEGATNEKLFF.

The chain uses TRBV2 and TRBJ2-5; 8 nucleotides agree with TRBD2. The CDR3 consists of 15 residues. From germline, CDR1 is SNHLY and CDR2 FYNNEI. V dropped 2 bases and J dropped 5; count of bases not matched to a gene: 7. Here the CDR3 reads CASSEPRGGRETQYF. The CDR3, as DNA: TGTGCCAGCAGTGAACCCCGGGGGGGCAGGGAGACCCAGTACTTC. Full variable domain (outside the CDR3, taken from reference TRBV2 and TRBJ2-5): EPEVTQTPSHQVTQMGQEVILRCVPISNHLYFYWYRQILGQKVEFLVSFYNNEISEKSEIFDDQFSVERPDGSNFTLKIRSTKLEDSAMYFCASSEPRGGRETQYFGPGTRLLVL.

This rearrangement joins TRBV5-1 to TRBJ1-3, with D unresolved. The CDR3 covers 14 residues. V was trimmed by 4 bases and J by 4 bases, leaving 12 bases between them. CDR1 and CDR2 (germline): SGHRS, YFSETQ. The CDR3, as DNA: TGCGCCAGCAGCGCGGAGTCGGGAGGAAACACCATATATTTT. This codes for CASSAESGGNTIYF.

The CDR3 is CASSADREPGGYTF. DNA for the CDR3: TGTGCCAGCAGCGCCGACAGGGAGCCGGGGGGCTACACCTTC. The gene calls are TRBV7-9 and TRBJ1-2, with TRBD1 matching 7 bases. From germline, CDR1 is SEHNR and CDR2 FQNEAQ (reference sequence). V lost 5 bases to trimming and J lost 8 bases; unmatched junction nucleotides: 11. This CDR3 region has 14 residues.

The genes are TRBV25-1 and TRBJ1-2; TRBD1 aligns across 8 bases. CDR3 size: 14 residues. CDR1 is MGHDK and CDR2 is SYGVNS in the germline V gene. After removal of 6 bases from V and 2 bases from J, the junction contained 5 bases not matched to a gene. The CDR3 loop reads CASSDRGTNYGYTF. CDR3 nucleotides: TGTGCCAGCAGCGACAGGGGAACCAACTATGGCTACACCTTC.

V is TRBV29-1 and J is TRBJ1-2; no reliable D call. This CDR3 region has 13 residues. The germline V gene encodes CDR1 SQVTM and CDR2 ANQGSEA. Trimming pared 7 bases from V and 1 base from J, leaving 13 bases between. The CDR3 region has the DNA TGCAGCGCCCTTACACATCGTAACTATGGCTACACCTTC. It specifies CSALTHRNYGYTF.